Each of the 20 T cell receptor beta chains below was sequenced from the same sample in a study of identical twins. TCRdb called the 5' RACE reads again in MiXCR, with one record for every CDR3 protein. The sample contains 450,000 to 500,000 distinct CDR3 sequences, 13% to 15% of which appear only once. This sample also appeared in a second study, on yellow fever vaccine responses in identical twins.

Sequencing input: CD4+ T cells sorted from blood. These receptors all stem from a woman in her late teens or twenties in good health.

This clonotype was detected many times. Sequence at one end of the junction differs from germline and may be a read error. The gene calls are TRBV7-2 and TRBJ2-7; 10 bases line up with TRBD2. CDR1 and CDR2 (germline): SGHTA, FQGNSA. The CDR3 spans 14 residues. The CDR3, as DNA: TGTGCCAGCAGCCTAGCGGGGGTAACCTACGAGCAGTACTTC. It codes for CASSLAGVTYEQYF.

V gene TRBV10-3 combines with J gene TRBJ2-7; D unresolved. Trimming shortened V by 10 bases and J by 7 bases, and 20 bases separated the two germline ends. The germline CDR1 and CDR2 sequences are ENHRY and SYGVKD. CDR3 length equals 13 residues. CDR3 coding DNA: TGTGCCACCACCCCGGACCCCAGCCGGGAGCAGTACTTC. Translation: CATTPDPSREQYF.

The V call is TRBV12-3 or TRBV12-4, the J call TRBJ2-3; D is uncertain. The length of the CDR3 is 13 residues. Between the trimmed V and J ends, which lost 3 bases and 7 bases, there was a span of 11 bases. DNA of the CDR3: TGTGCCAGCAGTTTTGGCTCCACCTATACGCAGTATTTT. The encoded protein is CASSFGSTYTQYF.

This clonotype was seen a few times. The chain has TRBV12-5 and TRBJ1-5; D is ambiguous. This CDR3 contains 12 residues. Trimming took off 5 bases at V and 6 bases at J, with 8 bases between the two ends. Germline V gene data show CDR1 as LGHNT and CDR2 as FRNRAP. CDR3 nucleotide sequence: TGTGCTAGTGGTGAGGGCGGTCAGCCCCAGCATTTT. Its translation is CASGEGGQPQHF. Using reference TRBV12-5 and TRBJ1-5 for the parts outside the CDR3, the full variable domain is DARVTQTPRHKVTEMGQEVTMRCQPILGHNTVFWYRQTMMQGLELLAYFRNRAPLDDSGMPKDRFSAEMPDATLATLKIQPSEPRDSAVYFCASGEGGQPQHFGDGTRLSIL.

The CDR3 DNA reads TGCAGTGCTAGCGGGAGGGATGGCTACACCTTC. This gives the protein CSASGRDGYTF. The chain links TRBV20-1 to TRBJ1-2; D uncertain. Trimming cost V 3 bases and J 6 bases, with 8 bases left between them. CDR1 and CDR2 from the germline V gene are DFQATT and SNEGSKA (reference sequence). The CDR3 is made up of 11 amino acids.

The chain combines TRBV10-1 with TRBJ2-7; D gene uncertain. This CDR3 has 12 residues. The V and J ends lost 8 bases and 6 bases respectively, with 14 bases between them. Germline CDR1 reads WNHNN; CDR2 reads SYGVQD (reference sequence). The CDR3 protein is CASSQTTREQYF. CDR3 coding DNA: TGCGCCAGCTCCCAGACGACACGCGAGCAGTACTTC.

A note on this clonotype: The junction and the germline gene differ at one end; a read error may be behind it. The chain recombines TRBV20-1 with TRBJ2-1; 10 bases match TRBD1. The CDR3 runs to 15 residues. Germline CDR1 reads DFQATT; CDR2 reads SNEGSKA (reference sequence). The CDR3 bases are TGCAGTGCCAAGGGGGGACAGGGGATGGGAAATGTGCAGTTCTTC. Encoded protein: CSAKGGQGMGNVQFF.

This sequence joins TRBV30 and TRBJ2-7; D may match TRBD1 or TRBD2 (6 bases each). Germline assignment: CDR1 GTSNPN and CDR2 SVGIG (reference sequence). V was trimmed by 7 bases and J by 7 bases, leaving 23 bases between them. The CDR3 consists of 14 residues. The CDR3 DNA sequence: TGTGCCTCTTTGGTCTCCGGGACACGGGGGGAGCAGTACTTC. Translated, it gives CASLVSGTRGEQYF.

This clonotype has a handful of counts. This sequence joins TRBV27 and TRBJ2-1; 8 positions match TRBD2. The CDR3 has 15 residues. Per germline, CDR1 MNHEY and CDR2 SMNVEV (reference sequence). V dropped 6 bases and J dropped 5; count of bases not matched to a gene: 9. The chain's CDR3 is CASSRVSGGDNEQFF. In DNA, the CDR3 is TGTGCCAGCAGCCGGGTGAGCGGGGGTGACAATGAGCAGTTCTTC.

This clonotype was found a few times. The chain employs TRBV12-3 or TRBV12-4 and TRBJ1-6; D is undetermined. CDR3 length: 15 amino acids. V was clipped by 5 bases and J by 10 bases, with 18 bases between them. CDR3 coding DNA: TGTGCCAGCAGTCCTCGCTGGGGAGGAGAATCACCCCTCCACTTT. It specifies CASSPRWGGESPLHF.

The V call is TRBV2, the J call TRBJ2-5; perhaps D is TRBD1 or TRBD2 (7 bases each). Per germline, CDR1 SNHLY and CDR2 FYNNEI. The V end lost 4 bases, the J end lost 2 bases, and 17 bases lay between the germline ends. CDR3 length: 16 residues. The CDR3 sequence: CASSGLPGGGQETQYF. The CDR3 bases are TGTGCCAGCAGTGGATTGCCAGGGGGGGGACAAGAGACCCAGTACTTC.

This clonotype has a handful of counts. The V call is TRBV10-3, the J call TRBJ2-5; 8 positions match TRBD2. Trimming cost V 3 bases and J 4 bases; bases outside gene matches: 13. The germline gives CDR1 ENHRY, CDR2 SYGVKD. This CDR3 has 17 amino acids. The DNA of the CDR3 is TGTGCCATCAGTGAAGGTGGGAGCGGGAGTTCGAGAGAGACCCAGTACTTC. This translates into CAISEGGSGSSRETQYF.

The chain joins TRBV5-1 to TRBJ2-7; no firm D call. Germline values: CDR1 SGHRS, CDR2 YFSETQ. The CDR3 length is 13 residues. V lost 1 base to trimming and J lost 2 bases, with 7 bases between them. The CDR3 here is CASSLTYPYEQYF. CDR3 nucleotides: TGCGCCAGCAGCTTGACTTATCCCTACGAGCAGTACTTC.

The sample holds a few counts of this clonotype. The chain is built from TRBV12-3 or TRBV12-4 and TRBJ2-3; a possible D gene is TRBD2 (5 bases). V gave up 6 bases and J gave up 8 bases, with 15 bases separating them. The CDR3 consists of 13 residues. The CDR3 nucleotides read TGTGCCAGCAGAGGGAGTCCGGAGAGTACGCAGTATTTT. It codes for CASRGSPESTQYF.

The rearrangement links TRBV18 to TRBJ2-5, with TRBD1 matching 9 bases. Per germline, CDR1 KGHSH and CDR2 LQKENI. This CDR3 has 14 amino acids. Trimming cost V 6 bases and J 5 bases; bases outside gene matches: 7. The CDR3 DNA sequence: TGTGCCAGCTCCACCGTTGACAGGGGGGAGACCCAGTACTTC. As protein: CASSTVDRGETQYF.

This clonotype has a count of ten or more. This chain uses TRBV12-3 or TRBV12-4 with TRBJ1-1, with D perhaps TRBD1 (6 bases). The CDR3 runs 14 residues. Trimming cost V 3 bases and J 4 bases, with 12 bases left between them. CDR3 sequence reads: CASSFVQGPTEAFF. The CDR3, as DNA: TGTGCCAGCAGTTTTGTACAGGGCCCCACTGAAGCTTTCTTT.

The rearrangement uses TRBV11-2 and TRBJ1-6, with 12 bases lining up with TRBD1. Looked up from germline, CDR1 is SGHAT and CDR2 is FQNNGV. This CDR3 has 16 residues. Germline trimming cut 1 base from V and 7 bases from J; bases unmatched to any gene: 2. This CDR3 reads CASSLGGQGANSPLHF. In DNA, the CDR3 is TGTGCCAGCAGCTTAGGGGGACAGGGGGCAAATTCACCCCTCCACTTT.

This clonotype was picked up a small number of times. The J gene is TRBJ2-5, the V gene TRBV6-1; 9 bases agree with TRBD1. The CDR3 has 14 amino acids. Per the germline V gene, CDR1 is MNHNS and CDR2 is SASEGT. The V gene end was trimmed by 7 bases and the J gene end by 3 bases; junction bases not matched to a gene: 6. The CDR3 protein is CASNLQGAKETQYF. As DNA, the CDR3 is TGTGCCAGCAATCTACAGGGGGCGAAAGAGACCCAGTACTTC.

The chain carries TRBV20-1 and TRBJ1-2; D gene uncertain. The V and J ends lost 4 bases and 8 bases respectively, with 11 bases between them. CDR1 and CDR2 (germline): DFQATT, SNEGSKA (reference sequence). The CDR3 has 11 amino acids. The CDR3 loop reads CSATSAGGYTF. Written as DNA, the CDR3 is TGCAGTGCTACGTCAGCGGGGGGCTACACCTTC.

This clonotype has more than one count but fewer than ten. The germline gene is not matched at one end of the junction; a read error may be the cause. The chain employs TRBV5-1 and TRBJ2-3; possibly TRBD2 for D (6 bases). Germline CDR1 is SGHRS and CDR2 is YFSETQ. CDR3 length: 16 residues. CDR3 DNA sequence: TGCGCCAGCAGCTTGGAAGGACTATCTAGCATAGATACGCAGTATTTT. This codes for CASSLEGLSSIDTQYF.